This record looks at one TCR beta chain sequence and its context. TCRdb keeps only in-frame clones here, not all; method: immunoSEQ multiplex PCR. The sample yields 50,000 to 65,000 clones, approximately 72% seen once. The data originate from a study of blood T cell repertoires in COVID-19. The CDR3 sequence is 15 residues long. J lost 5 bases, V lost 3 bases, and 8 bases had no gene match. Germline V gene sequence: CDR1 KGHSH, CDR2 LQKENI. Sequencing was done on a sample of peripheral blood. J is TRBJ1-1 and V is TRBV18; 8 positions agree with TRBD1. The clonotype originates from a woman in her 70s with COVID-19, enrolled during active disease. The CDR3 protein is CASSPNPQGGTEAFF. CDR3 bases: TGTGCCAGCTCACCGAACCCACAGGGGGGGACTGAAGCTTTCTTT.